This TCR beta chain is from a study of cytomegalovirus exposure and HLA in healthy donors. Some clones are missing from TCRdb's copy, which holds only in-frame ones; the method was immunoSEQ multiplex PCR. In the table there are 200,000 to 250,000 clones, about 90% of which are singletons. The trim removed 2 bases at V and 6 bases at J, leaving 4 bases unmatched. Looked up from germline, CDR1 is SGHRS and CDR2 is YFSETQ. The CDR3 has 15 amino acids. The J gene is TRBJ2-2, the V gene TRBV5-1, with TRBD2 identical over 10 bases. Input material: PBMCs. The TCR originated in a man younger than 35 in good health and CMV-seropositive. The CDR3 reads CASSLQREGSGELFF. The DNA for the CDR3 is TGCGCCAGCAGCTTACAGCGGGAGGGTTCCGGGGAGCTGTTTTTT. Full variable domain (remainder filled in from reference TRBV5-1 and TRBJ2-2): KAGVTQTPRYLIKTRGQQVTLSCSPISGHRSVSWYQQTPGQGLQFLFEYFSETQRNKGNFPGRFSGRQFSNSRSEMNVSTLELGDSALYLCASSLQREGSGELFFGEGSRLTVL.